Below, 6 T cell receptor beta chains from the same sample are listed, as sequenced in a study of T cells after yellow fever vaccination. In TCRdb, the 5' RACE reads were re-called with MiXCR into one record per CDR3 protein. This sample has over 150,000 distinct CDR3 sequences, with approximately 6.8% found just once. This material consisted of CD4+ T cells sorted from PBMCs, taken about 5 days after the first yellow fever vaccination. The source is a man between 18 and 35 years old who received the YFV17D yellow fever vaccine.

This clonotype was found many times. The chain combines TRBV27 with TRBJ2-2; D could derive from TRBD1 or TRBD2 (6 bases each). The germline CDR1 and CDR2 sequences are MNHEY and SMNVEV (reference sequence). The CDR3 consists of 15 residues. The V and J ends lost 4 bases and 3 bases respectively, with 12 bases between them. CDR3 DNA: TGTGCCAGCAGTTCACGGGGGCGGCACACCGGGGAGCTGTTTTTT. Its translation: CASSSRGRHTGELFF.

This clonotype showed up many times. The chain uses TRBV3-1 and TRBJ2-2; D is unresolved. The CDR3 loop spans 14 amino acids. With 0 bases removed from V and 5 bases from J, the gap between germline ends came to 7 bases. CDR1 is LGHDT, CDR2 YNNKEL, per germline (reference sequence). The CDR3 reads CASSQEGWTGELFF. In DNA, the CDR3 is TGTGCCAGCAGCCAAGAAGGCTGGACCGGGGAGCTGTTTTTT.

The gene calls are TRBV28 and TRBJ1-5; D remains ambiguous. Germline CDR1 and CDR2: MDHEN and SYDVKM. V was pared by 3 bases and J by 6 bases, with 12 bases between. The CDR3 sequence is 14 residues long. The CDR3 DNA sequence: TGTGCCAGCAGTTTTGGAGGGAGTGCTCAGCCCCAGCATTTT. Its translation is CASSFGGSAQPQHF.

This clonotype came up many times. In nucleotides, the CDR3 is TGTGCCAGCAGTGAAGGCCCGGGGACTGAAGCTTTCTTT. Amino acids: CASSEGPGTEAFF. The chain links TRBV2 to TRBJ1-1; D unclear. The V gene lost 1 base and the J gene lost 5 bases, with 8 bases spanning the gap. Germline CDR1 reads SNHLY; CDR2 reads FYNNEI. This CDR3 has 13 residues.

The genes are TRBV30 and TRBJ1-2; D gene uncertain. CDR1 GTSNPN and CDR2 SVGIG come from the germline V gene (reference sequence). V lost 3 bases and J lost 8, with 16 bases in between. The CDR3 covers 13 residues. The CDR3 region has the DNA TGTGCCTGGAGCCCGACGTTTGGGTACGGCTACACCTTC. It yields the protein CAWSPTFGYGYTF.

This clonotype was detected many times. The gene calls are TRBV5-1 and TRBJ2-5, with D perhaps matching TRBD1 (5 bases). Germline values: CDR1 SGHRS, CDR2 YFSETQ. Trimming removed 3 bases at V and 2 bases at J, with 11 bases between. The CDR3 length is 14 residues. CDR3 in DNA: TGCGCCAGCAGCTCAGGGTCAGGGCAAGAGACCCAGTACTTC. Protein sequence: CASSSGSGQETQYF.